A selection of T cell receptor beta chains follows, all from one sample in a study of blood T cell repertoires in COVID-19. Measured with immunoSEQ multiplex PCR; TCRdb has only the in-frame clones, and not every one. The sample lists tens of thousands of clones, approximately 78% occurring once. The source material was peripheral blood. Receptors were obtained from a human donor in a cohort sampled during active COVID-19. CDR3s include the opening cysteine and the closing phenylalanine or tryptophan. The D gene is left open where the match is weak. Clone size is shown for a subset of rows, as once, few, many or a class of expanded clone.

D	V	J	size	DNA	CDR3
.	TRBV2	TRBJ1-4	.	TGTGCCAGCAGTGAGGGGGGACTCACGAATGAAAAACTGTTTTTT	CASSEGGLTNEKLFF
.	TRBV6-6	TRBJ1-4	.	TGTGCCAGCAGTCTCAGGGGCGCTAATGAAAAACTGTTTTTT	CASSLRGANEKLFF
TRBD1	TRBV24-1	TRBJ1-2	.	TGTGCCACCAGTGACCCGGACAGGGGCTATGGCTACACCTTC	CATSDPDRGYGYTF
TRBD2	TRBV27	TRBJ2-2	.	TGTGCCAGCAGAGGACTAGCGGGAAACACCGGGGAGCTGTTTTTT	CASRGLAGNTGELFF
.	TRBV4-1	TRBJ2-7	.	TGCGCCAGCAGTCTGGGGGGGGGCGGGAGCCACGAGCAGTACTTC	CASSLGGGGSHEQYF
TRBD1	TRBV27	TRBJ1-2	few	TGTGCCAGCAGTTTCCAAGGGACAGGGGGCTACTACACCTTC	CASSFQGTGGYYTF
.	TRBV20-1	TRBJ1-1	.	TGCAGTGCTTCAGTAAACACTGAAGCTTTCTTT	CSASVNTEAFF
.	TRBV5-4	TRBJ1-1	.	TGTGCCAGCAGCTTCGCGGGGAACACTGAAGCTTTCTTT	CASSFAGNTEAFF
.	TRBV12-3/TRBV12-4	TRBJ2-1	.	TGTGCCAGCAGTTCAGGGTACGGTGAGCAGTTCTTC	CASSSGYGEQFF
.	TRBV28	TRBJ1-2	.	TGTGCCAGCAGTACTTCCCACGGCTACACCTTC	CASSTSHGYTF
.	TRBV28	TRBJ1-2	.	TGTGCCAGCAGTTTCAACAGGGATACGAATGGCTACACCTTC	CASSFNRDTNGYTF
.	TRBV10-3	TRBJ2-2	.	TGTGCCATCAGTGAGTCCTGGGAGCTGTTTTTT	CAISESWELFF
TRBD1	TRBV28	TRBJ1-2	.	TGTGCCAGCAGTCCAACAGGGGCCCTTGGCTACACCTTC	CASSPTGALGYTF
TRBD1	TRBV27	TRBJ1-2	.	TGTGCCAGCAGCACCTATGCCGGGACAGTGAAAGGTACCTATGGCTACACCTTC	CASSTYAGTVKGTYGYTF
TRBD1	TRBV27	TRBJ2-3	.	TGTGCCAGCAGCCGGGGACAGGGAGGCACAGATACGCAGTATTTT	CASSRGQGGTDTQYF
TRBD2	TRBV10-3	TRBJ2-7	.	TGTGCCACCGGGACTAGCGGGAGTAGCGAGCAGTACTTC	CATGTSGSSEQYF
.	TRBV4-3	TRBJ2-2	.	TGCGCCAGCAGCCAAGGTTCCGCGGGGGCTAGGACCGGGGAGCTGTTTTTT	CASSQGSAGARTGELFF
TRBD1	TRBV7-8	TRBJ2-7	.	TGTGCCAGCAGCTTACACGGACAGGGGGCTTCCTACGAGCAGTACTTC	CASSLHGQGASYEQYF
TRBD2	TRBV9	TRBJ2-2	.	TGTGCCAGCAGCGTAGAGGCGGGAGTACGCACCGGGGAGCTGTTTTTT	CASSVEAGVRTGELFF
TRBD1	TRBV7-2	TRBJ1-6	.	TGTGCCAGCAGCTTAGAGCCGGGACAGGGATCACCCCTCCACTTT	CASSLEPGQGSPLHF
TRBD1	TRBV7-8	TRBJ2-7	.	TGTGCCAGCAGCCCTGCGACAGGGGACGACGAGCAGTACTTC	CASSPATGDDEQYF
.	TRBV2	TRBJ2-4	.	TGTGCCAGCAGTGAACAATACATCGAGGGTAACATTCAGTACTTC	CASSEQYIEGNIQYF
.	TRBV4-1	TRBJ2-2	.	TGCGCCAGCAGCCCAGGCCTACTCGGTTCCGGGGAGCTGTTTTTT	CASSPGLLGSGELFF
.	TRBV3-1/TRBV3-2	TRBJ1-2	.	TGTGCCAGCAGCCAAGATCCCCGGTCCGTCAACTATGGCTACACCTTC	CASSQDPRSVNYGYTF
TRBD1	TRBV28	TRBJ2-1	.	TGTGCCAGCAGGGGGACAGGGAGAGGATACAATGAGCAGTTCTTC	CASRGTGRGYNEQFF
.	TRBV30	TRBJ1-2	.	TGTGCCTGGAGTGTGGGCAGCCTTAACTATGGCTACACCTTC	CAWSVGSLNYGYTF